A single sample gave rise to the 10 T cell receptor beta chains below, sequenced in a study of blood T cell repertoires in COVID-19. This table comes from immunoSEQ multiplex PCR, and its TCRdb copy is limited to in-frame clones, with some not included. Here the sample spans some 130,000 clones, roughly 79% being singletons. The sample taken for sequencing was peripheral blood. These receptors were collected from a woman aged 55-69 years with active or convalescent COVID-19.

The genes are TRBV5-1 and TRBJ1-2; 9 bases align to TRBD1. This CDR3 has 14 residues. V gave up 3 bases and J gave up 7 bases; unmatched junction bases: 7. Germline V gives CDR1 SGHRS, CDR2 YFSETQ. The CDR3 region has the DNA TGCGCCAGCAGCTCCGCAACAGGGGGCAGTGGCTACACCTTC. It codes for CASSSATGGSGYTF.

The V call is TRBV11-3, the J call TRBJ2-1, with a possible D match to TRBD2 (6 bases). Germline assignment: CDR1 SGHNT and CDR2 YENEEA. Trimming removed 5 bases at V and 4 bases at J, with 9 bases between. The CDR3 has 13 residues. Here the CDR3 reads CASSPGLYNEQFF. As DNA, the CDR3 is TGTGCCAGCAGCCCGGGACTTTACAATGAGCAGTTCTTC.

The chain couples TRBV7-9 to TRBJ2-3, with a weak D call TRBD2 (5 bases). Germline assignment: CDR1 SEHNR and CDR2 FQNEAQ (reference sequence). V was clipped by 6 bases and J by 1 base, with 8 bases between them. The CDR3 has 13 residues. As DNA, the CDR3 is TGTGCCAGCAGACATAGCGGCACAGATACGCAGTATTTT. Its translation is CASRHSGTDTQYF.

This clone is a singleton in its sample. The V call is TRBV7-2, the J call TRBJ1-6; TRBD1 might be the D (6 bases). Germline assignment: CDR1 SGHTA and CDR2 FQGNSA. The CDR3 is 14 amino acids. Trimming removed 3 bases from V and 8 bases from J, with 11 bases in between. The CDR3 DNA follows: TGTGCCAGCAGCTTTGGGGGCGGTGATTCACCCCTCCACTTT. Its translation is CASSFGGGDSPLHF.

The chain is built from TRBV28 and TRBJ1-2; D not resolved. In germline, CDR1 is MDHEN, CDR2 SYDVKM. The germline V and J ends were trimmed by 2 bases and 8 bases, with 12 bases remaining between them. The CDR3 extends over 13 amino acids. The CDR3: CASSLIEGGGYTF. CDR3 in DNA: TGTGCCAGCAGTTTAATAGAGGGCGGAGGCTACACCTTC.

This clone was seen repeatedly, ten times or more. The chain joins TRBV7-8 to TRBJ2-7; TRBD2 aligns across 7 bases. Germline CDR1 and CDR2: SGHVS and FQNEAQ. J was trimmed by 0 bases and V by 6 bases; bases with no gene match: 8. The CDR3 sequence is 15 residues long. The CDR3 DNA reads as TGTGCCAGCAGTTGGACTAGAAGGAGCTCCTACGAGCAGTACTTC. It yields the protein CASSWTRRSSYEQYF.

The CDR3 is CASSLGTEGGYTF. The CDR3 DNA is TGTGCCAGCAGCTTGGGGACAGAAGGTGGCTACACCTTC. The genes are TRBV3-1 (or the pseudogene TRBV3-2) and TRBJ1-2; 7 bases map to TRBD1. Germline loops: CDR1 LGHDT, CDR2 YNNKEL (reference sequence). The CDR3 is 13 residues long. Trimming removed 5 bases from V and 7 bases from J; junction bases left unmatched: 7.

The gene calls are TRBV7-9 and TRBJ2-2; TRBD1 aligns across 9 bases. V shed 3 bases and J 9 bases; nucleotides not matched to a gene: 8. The CDR3 is made up of 15 amino acids. Germline values: CDR1 SEHNR, CDR2 FQNEAQ (reference sequence). The CDR3 protein is CASSFEGTGFRELFF. The CDR3 DNA reads as TGTGCCAGCAGCTTCGAGGGGACAGGGTTCCGGGAGCTGTTTTTT.

The V call is TRBV5-1, the J call TRBJ2-5, with 7 bases aligning to TRBD1. The CDR3 has 14 residues. Germline V gene data show CDR1 as SGHRS and CDR2 as YFSETQ. The V gene end was trimmed by 4 bases and the J gene end by 3 bases; junction bases not matched to a gene: 6. The CDR3 DNA sequence: TGCGCCAGCAGCACCCCGGGGACAGAAGAGACCCAGTACTTC. The encoded protein is CASSTPGTEETQYF.

The V and J genes are TRBV18 and TRBJ1-3; possibly TRBD1 for D (6 bases). The CDR3 spans 18 residues. Germline V gene sequence: CDR1 KGHSH, CDR2 LQKENI. V lost 3 bases and J lost 0, with 18 bases in between. CDR3 DNA: TGTGCCAGCTCACCTACCACCCCACAGGGAAGCTCTGGAAACACCATATATTTT. Its translation: CASSPTTPQGSSGNTIYF.